This TCR beta chain was documented in a study of blood T cell repertoires in COVID-19. Sequencing used immunoSEQ multiplex PCR; TCRdb keeps in-frame clones, though not all of them. The sample has 70,000 to 95,000 clones, almost 95% seen once; the top ten hold roughly 6.6%. This CDR3 has 13 residues. Per germline, CDR1 MNHEY and CDR2 SVGAGI. The trim removed 6 bases at V and 5 bases at J, leaving 4 bases unmatched. V is TRBV6-5 and J is TRBJ2-7; 10 nucleotides match TRBD2. This TCR was recovered from a woman in her sixties with active COVID-19. The material sequenced was peripheral blood. Here the CDR3 DNA reads TGTGCCAGCAGGAGCGGGGGGGCTCACGAGCAGTACTTC. It yields the protein CASRSGGAHEQYF.